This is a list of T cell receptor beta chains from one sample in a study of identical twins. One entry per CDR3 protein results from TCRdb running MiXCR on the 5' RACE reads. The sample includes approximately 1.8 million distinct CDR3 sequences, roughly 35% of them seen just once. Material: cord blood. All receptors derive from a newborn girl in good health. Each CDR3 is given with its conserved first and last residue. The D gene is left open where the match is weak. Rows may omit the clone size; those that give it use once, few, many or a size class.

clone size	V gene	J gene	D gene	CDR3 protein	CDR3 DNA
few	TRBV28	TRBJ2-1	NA	CASSGPLANSYNEQFF	TGTGCCAGCAGTGGCCCTCTAGCGAACTCCTACAATGAGCAGTTCTTC
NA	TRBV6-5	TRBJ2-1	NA	CASSSRTRNEQFF	TGTGCCAGCAGTTCCCGGACTCGAAATGAGCAGTTCTTC
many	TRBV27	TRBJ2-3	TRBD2	CASSPLAGGEDTQYF	TGTGCCAGCAGTCCGCTAGCGGGAGGGGAAGATACGCAGTATTTT
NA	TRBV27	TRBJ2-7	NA	CASSLSQRLSYEQYF	TGTGCCAGCAGTTTAAGCCAGCGCCTCTCCTACGAGCAGTACTTC
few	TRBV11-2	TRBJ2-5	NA	CASSPIIGEETQYF	TGTGCCAGCAGCCCAATTATCGGGGAAGAGACCCAGTACTTC
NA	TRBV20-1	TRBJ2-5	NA	CSARDPWRGSYETQYF	TGCAGTGCTAGAGATCCCTGGAGGGGGTCGTATGAGACCCAGTACTTC
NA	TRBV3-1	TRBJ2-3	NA	CASSQGTLADTQYF	TGTGCCAGCAGCCAAGGAACACTAGCAGATACGCAGTATTTT
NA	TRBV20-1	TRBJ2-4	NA	CSARDLEEELAKNIQYF	TGCAGTGCTAGAGATCTCGAGGAGGAGCTAGCCAAAAACATTCAGTACTTC
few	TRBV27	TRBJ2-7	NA	CASSLRHNEQYF	TGTGCCAGCAGTTTAAGGCACAATGAGCAGTACTTC
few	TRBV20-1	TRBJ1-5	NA	CSARGQEVVGNQPQHF	TGCAGTGCTAGGGGACAAGAGGTGGTGGGCAATCAGCCCCAGCATTTT
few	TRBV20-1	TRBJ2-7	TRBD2	CSASRIYSSGAYEQYF	TGCAGTGCTAGCCGAATTTACTCTAGCGGGGCCTACGAGCAGTACTTC
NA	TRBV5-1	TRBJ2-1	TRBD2	CASSLAGLAGDNEQFF	TGCGCCAGCAGCTTGGCCGGACTAGCGGGGGACAATGAGCAGTTCTTC
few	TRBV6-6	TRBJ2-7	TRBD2	CASSYGSGRGYEQYF	TGTGCCAGCAGTTACGGTAGCGGGAGAGGCTACGAGCAGTACTTC
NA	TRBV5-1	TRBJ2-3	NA	CASSLVGSVTDTQYF	TGCGCCAGCAGCTTGGTGGGTAGCGTCACAGATACGCAGTATTTT
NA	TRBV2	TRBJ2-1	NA	CASSERLAIYNEQFF	TGTGCCAGCAGTGAACGGCTAGCGATATACAATGAGCAGTTCTTC
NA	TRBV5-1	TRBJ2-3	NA	CASSRGTTTTDTQYF	TGCGCCAGCAGCCGGGGGACGACCACCACAGATACGCAGTATTTT
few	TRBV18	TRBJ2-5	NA	CASSPLAAAQETQYF	TGTGCCAGCTCACCACTAGCCGCGGCACAAGAGACCCAGTACTTC
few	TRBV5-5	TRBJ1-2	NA	CASSLGQVVNYGYTF	TGTGCCAGCAGCTTGGGGCAGGTGGTGAACTATGGCTACACCTTC
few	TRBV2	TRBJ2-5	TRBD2	CASSGLAGGRLETQYF	TGTGCCAGCAGTGGGCTAGCGGGGGGTCGGTTGGAGACCCAGTACTTC
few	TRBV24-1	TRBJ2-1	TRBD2	CATSDLRLARDNEQFF	TGTGCCACCAGTGATCTACGACTAGCGAGAGACAATGAGCAGTTCTTC
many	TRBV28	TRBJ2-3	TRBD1	CASSFGTGSFFTYTQYF	TGTGCCAGCAGTTTCGGGACAGGGTCCTTCTTCACATATACGCAGTATTTT
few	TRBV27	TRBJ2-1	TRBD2	CASSSVLAGLNEQFF	TGTGCCAGCAGTTCAGTACTAGCGGGACTCAATGAGCAGTTCTTC
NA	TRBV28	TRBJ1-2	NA	CASTSENYGYTF	TGTGCCAGCACCAGCGAGAACTATGGCTACACCTTC
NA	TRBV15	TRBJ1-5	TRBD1	CATSRTGEGNQPQHF	TGTGCCACCAGCAGGACAGGGGAAGGCAATCAGCCCCAGCATTTT
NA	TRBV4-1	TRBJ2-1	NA	CASRPDPASYNEQFF	TGCGCCAGCAGACCCGACCCAGCCTCCTACAATGAGCAGTTCTTC
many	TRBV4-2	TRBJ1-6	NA	CASSQEGTYNSPLHF	TGTGCCAGCAGCCAAGAAGGAACCTATAATTCACCCCTCCACTTT
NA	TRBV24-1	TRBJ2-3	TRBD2	CATSDWGTSGTDTQYF	TGTGCCACCAGTGATTGGGGGACTAGCGGCACAGATACGCAGTATTTT
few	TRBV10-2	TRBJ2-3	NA	CAILWGDTQYF	TGCGCCATCCTTTGGGGAGATACGCAGTATTTT
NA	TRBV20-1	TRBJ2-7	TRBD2	CSARLHGTSGSYNEQYF	TGCAGTGCTAGACTACACGGGACTAGCGGGAGCTACAATGAGCAGTACTTC
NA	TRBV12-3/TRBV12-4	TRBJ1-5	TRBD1	CASSTTGGLNQPQHF	TGTGCCAGCAGTACGACAGGGGGCCTCAATCAGCCCCAGCATTTT
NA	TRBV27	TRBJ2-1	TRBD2	CASSFWMRGGRYNEQFF	TGTGCCAGCAGTTTCTGGATGCGGGGGGGCCGGTACAATGAGCAGTTCTTC
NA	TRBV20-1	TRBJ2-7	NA	CSGVGGGSGLNEQYF	TGCAGTGGTGTGGGAGGGGGGAGCGGGTTGAATGAGCAGTACTTC
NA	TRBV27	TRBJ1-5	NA	CASSLRRLLPQHF	TGTGCCAGCAGTCTACGCCGTTTGTTGCCCCAGCATTTT
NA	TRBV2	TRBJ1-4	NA	CAERGTTNEKLFF	TGTGCAGAGCGGGGCACAACTAATGAAAAACTGTTTTTT
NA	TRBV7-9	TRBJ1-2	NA	CASSPQAYGYTF	TGTGCCAGCAGCCCCCAAGCATATGGCTACACCTTC
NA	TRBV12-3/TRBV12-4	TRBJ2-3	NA	CASSPDRGIRADMQYF	TGTGCCAGCAGCCCGGACAGAGGAATTAGAGCAGATATGCAGTATTTT
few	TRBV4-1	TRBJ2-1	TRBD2	CASRASRGGNEQFF	TGCGCCAGCAGAGCTTCCCGGGGAGGGAATGAGCAGTTCTTC
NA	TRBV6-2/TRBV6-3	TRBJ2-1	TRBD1	CASSYPDREQFF	TGTGCCAGCAGTTACCCGGACAGGGAGCAGTTCTTC
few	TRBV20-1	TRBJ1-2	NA	CSARDLAGDYGYTF	TGCAGTGCTAGAGATCTGGCAGGAGACTATGGCTACACCTTC
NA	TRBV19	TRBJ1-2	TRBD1	CASSTQGAGDYGYTF	TGTGCCAGTAGTACCCAGGGGGCCGGGGACTATGGCTACACCTTC
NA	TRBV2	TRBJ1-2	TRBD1	CASSEFTGVYGYTF	TGTGCCAGCAGTGAGTTTACAGGGGTCTATGGCTACACCTTC
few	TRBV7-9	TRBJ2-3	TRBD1	CASSRGTGQDTQYF	TGTGCCAGCAGCCGCGGGACAGGGCAAGATACGCAGTATTTT
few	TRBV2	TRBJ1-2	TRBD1	CASSELGQGARYGYTF	TGTGCCAGCAGTGAACTGGGTCAGGGGGCACGTTATGGCTACACCTTC
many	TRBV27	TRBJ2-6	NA	CASSFIGANVLTF	TGTGCCAGCAGTTTCATTGGGGCCAACGTCCTGACTTTC
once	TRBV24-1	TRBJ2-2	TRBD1	CATSDPGTANTGELFF	TGTGCCACCAGTGATCCCGGGACAGCGAACACCGGGGAGCTGTTTTTT